The T cell receptor beta chain under discussion was sequenced for a study of blood T cell repertoires in COVID-19. Overall study: Both acute and convalescent COVID-19 samples were obtained from the United States, Italy and Spain. PBMCs, B-cell-depleted T cells, or T cells provided the cDNA or gDNA that made up the material.

As processed by the authors: Nucleated cell counts were estimated from reference gene primer amplification. TCRdb's table, derived via immunoSEQ multiplex PCR, lists solely in-frame clones and lacks some. D and trimming come from the DNA, and the V and J calls and clone size come from that table. This sample yields approximately 140,000 clones, of which approximately 80% are seen a single time; roughly 1.4% belongs to the top ten. V trimming: 6 bases; J trimming: 4 bases; junction bases outside the gene matches: 6. CDR1 is MNHEY and CDR2 is SVGAGI in the germline V gene. CDR3 length: 14 amino acids. The TCR comes from a human donor in a cohort sampled during active COVID-19. Source material: peripheral blood. The rearrangement joins TRBV6-5 to TRBJ1-1, with TRBD1 matching over 9 bases. CDR3 loop: CASSFMTGGTEAFF. The DNA of the CDR3 is TGTGCCAGCAGCTTCATGACAGGGGGCACTGAAGCTTTCTTT.